Included here is one T cell receptor (beta chain) sequence, with context. Antigen unknown. This table comes from immunoSEQ multiplex PCR, and its TCRdb copy is limited to in-frame clones, with some not included. The profile covers some 19,000 clones, with approximately 73% appearing a single time and over 9.5% taken by the ten largest. The data belong to a study of OX40 agonist ivuxolimab in advanced cancers. Findings and limits, study-wide: At 0.1 to 3.0 mg/kg, clonal expansion of CD4+ and CD8+ blood T cells had occurred by week 6.

Germline CDR1 is MNHEY and CDR2 is SMNVEV (reference sequence). CDR3 length: 15 amino acids. Germline trimming cut 6 bases from V and 7 bases from J; bases unmatched to any gene: 8. The sequence was collected from an adult with an advanced solid tumor such as melanoma, head and neck, liver or kidney cancer. The chain is built from TRBV27 and TRBJ2-2; TRBD1 matches at 10 bases. The sequencing here drew on CD4+ or CD8+ T cells sorted from blood, taken in a trial of the OX40 agonist ivuxolimab. The CDR3 DNA follows: TGTGCCAGCAGACCGACAGGGGGCCGTGGCGGGGAGCTGTTTTTT. It is translated as CASRPTGGRGGELFF.